The sequence of this T cell receptor beta chain was determined in a study of blood T cell repertoires in COVID-19. Background on the study: There were acute and convalescent COVID-19 samples, and they came from the United States, Italy and Spain. Sources were T cells, B-cell-depleted T cells, or PBMCs; the material itself was cDNA or gDNA.

Authors' data handling: It was from reference gene primer amplification that nucleated cell counts were estimated. Method: immunoSEQ multiplex PCR; TCRdb's copy keeps in-frame clones and lacks some. That table is the source of V, J and clone size, and D and trimming were worked out from the DNA. The sample lists more than 25,000 clones, roughly 80% occurring once. The CDR3 is made up of 15 amino acids. V dropped 10 bases and J dropped 6; count of bases not matched to a gene: 12. The V gene's germline CDR1 is MNHEY and CDR2 SMNVEV (reference sequence). The gene calls are TRBV27 and TRBJ2-2; TRBD2 agrees at 9 bases. Sequencing was carried out using peripheral blood. The TCR sequence derives from a man in his fifties with active or convalescent COVID-19. In nucleotides, the CDR3 is TGTGCCACAGCAGTCATCGGCGGGGGGGCCGGGGAGCTGTTTTTT. Its protein is CATAVIGGGAGELFF.